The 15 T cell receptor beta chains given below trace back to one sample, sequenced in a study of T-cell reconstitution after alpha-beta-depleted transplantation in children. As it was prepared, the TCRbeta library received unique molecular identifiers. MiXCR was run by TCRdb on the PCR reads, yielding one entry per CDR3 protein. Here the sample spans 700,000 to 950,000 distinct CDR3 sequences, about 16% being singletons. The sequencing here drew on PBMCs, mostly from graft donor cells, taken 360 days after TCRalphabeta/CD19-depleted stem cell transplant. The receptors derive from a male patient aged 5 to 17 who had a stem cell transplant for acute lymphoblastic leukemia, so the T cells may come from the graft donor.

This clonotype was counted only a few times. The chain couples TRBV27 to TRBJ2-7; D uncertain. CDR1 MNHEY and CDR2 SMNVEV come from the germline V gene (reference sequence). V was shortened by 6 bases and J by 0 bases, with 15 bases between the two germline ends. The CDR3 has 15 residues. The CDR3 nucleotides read TGTGCCAGCAGCTCTGCCCCCGGAAGCTCCTACGAGCAGTACTTC. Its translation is CASSSAPGSSYEQYF.

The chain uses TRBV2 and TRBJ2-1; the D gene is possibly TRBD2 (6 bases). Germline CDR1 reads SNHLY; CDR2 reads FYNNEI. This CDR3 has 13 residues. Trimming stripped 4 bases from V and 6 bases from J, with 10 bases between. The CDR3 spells CASSGRLVNEQFF. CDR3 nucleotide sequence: TGTGCCAGCAGTGGTAGACTAGTCAATGAGCAGTTCTTC.

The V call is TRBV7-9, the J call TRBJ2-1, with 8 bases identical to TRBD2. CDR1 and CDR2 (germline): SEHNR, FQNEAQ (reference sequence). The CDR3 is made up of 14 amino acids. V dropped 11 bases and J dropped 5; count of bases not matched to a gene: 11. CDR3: CAGGLSSGDNEQFF. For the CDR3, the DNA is TGTGCCGGGGGGCTGAGTAGCGGGGACAATGAGCAGTTCTTC.

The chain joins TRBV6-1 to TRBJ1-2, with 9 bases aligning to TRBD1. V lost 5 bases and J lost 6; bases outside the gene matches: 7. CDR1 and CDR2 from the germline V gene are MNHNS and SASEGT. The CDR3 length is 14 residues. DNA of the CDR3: TGTGCCAGCAGTCCGATTACAGGGGGCAATGGCTACACCTTC. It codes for CASSPITGGNGYTF.

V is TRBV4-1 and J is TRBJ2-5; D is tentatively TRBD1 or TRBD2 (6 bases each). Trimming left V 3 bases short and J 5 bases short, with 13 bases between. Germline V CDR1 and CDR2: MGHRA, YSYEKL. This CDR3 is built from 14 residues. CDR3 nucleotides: TGCGCCAGCAGCCAGAATAGGGGGGTGGAGACCCAGTACTTC. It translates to CASSQNRGVETQYF.

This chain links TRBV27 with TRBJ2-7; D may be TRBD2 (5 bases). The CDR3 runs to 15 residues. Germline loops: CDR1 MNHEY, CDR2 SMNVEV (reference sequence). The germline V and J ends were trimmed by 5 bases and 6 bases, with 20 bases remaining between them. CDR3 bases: TGTGCCAGCAGTCCGTTCCCCGTTAGCCGGGGCGAGCAGTACTTC. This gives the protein CASSPFPVSRGEQYF.

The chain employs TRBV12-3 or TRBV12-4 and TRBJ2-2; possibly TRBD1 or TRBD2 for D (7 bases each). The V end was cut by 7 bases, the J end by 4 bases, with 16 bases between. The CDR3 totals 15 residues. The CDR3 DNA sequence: TGTGCCAGCACTCAGGGGGGACTACTCACCGGGGAGCTGTTTTTT. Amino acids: CASTQGGLLTGELFF.

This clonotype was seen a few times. This chain's CDR3 is CSVQGASGTGELFF. In DNA, the CDR3 is TGCAGCGTACAGGGGGCGTCGGGTACCGGGGAGCTGTTTTTT. The V call is TRBV29-1, the J call TRBJ2-2; 9 bases agree with TRBD1. The CDR3 loop spans 14 amino acids. With 6 bases clipped from V and 5 bases from J, the junction kept 7 bases outside the gene matches. Looked up from germline, CDR1 is SQVTM and CDR2 is ANQGSEA.

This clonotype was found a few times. The CDR3 DNA is TGTGCCACCGAGGAAGGGGACAAGCAGTTCTTC. Its protein is CATEEGDKQFF. The chain combines TRBV24-1 with TRBJ2-1; a possible D gene is TRBD1 (6 bases). The CDR3 is made up of 11 amino acids. Germline CDR1 KGHDR, CDR2 SFDVKD. V lost 9 bases and J 11 bases, leaving 13 bases between the germline ends.

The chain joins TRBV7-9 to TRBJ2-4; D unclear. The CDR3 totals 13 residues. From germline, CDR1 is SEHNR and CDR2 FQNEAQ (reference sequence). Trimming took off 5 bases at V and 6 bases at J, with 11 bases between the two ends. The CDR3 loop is CASSPGRGNIQYF. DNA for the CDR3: TGTGCCAGCAGCCCCGGGCGAGGAAACATTCAGTACTTC.

In DNA, the CDR3 is TGCAGTGCTAGCCTGGGGGGAGCGAATGAGCAGTTCTTC. Its protein is CSASLGGANEQFF. The J gene is TRBJ2-1, the V gene TRBV20-1, with D tentatively TRBD2 (6 bases). The V and J ends lost 3 bases and 7 bases respectively, with 13 bases between them. The germline CDR1 and CDR2 sequences are DFQATT and SNEGSKA (reference sequence). CDR3 size: 13 residues.

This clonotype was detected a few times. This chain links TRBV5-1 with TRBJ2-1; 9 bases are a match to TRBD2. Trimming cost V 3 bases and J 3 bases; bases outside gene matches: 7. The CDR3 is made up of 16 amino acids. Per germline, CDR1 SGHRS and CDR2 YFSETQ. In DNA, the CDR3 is TGCGCCAGCAGCTCTTTTTTAGCGGGAGACTACAATGAGCAGTTCTTC. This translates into CASSSFLAGDYNEQFF. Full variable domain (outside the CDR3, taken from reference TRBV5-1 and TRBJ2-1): KAGVTQTPRYLIKTRGQQVTLSCSPISGHRSVSWYQQTPGQGLQFLFEYFSETQRNKGNFPGRFSGRQFSNSRSEMNVSTLELGDSALYLCASSSFLAGDYNEQFFGPGTRLTVL.

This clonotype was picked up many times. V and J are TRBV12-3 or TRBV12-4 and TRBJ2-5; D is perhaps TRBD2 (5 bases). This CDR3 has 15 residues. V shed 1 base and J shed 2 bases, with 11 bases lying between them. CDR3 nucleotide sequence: TGTGCCAGCAGTTTAGTCACAAGCGGTCAAGAGACCCAGTACTTC. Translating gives CASSLVTSGQETQYF.

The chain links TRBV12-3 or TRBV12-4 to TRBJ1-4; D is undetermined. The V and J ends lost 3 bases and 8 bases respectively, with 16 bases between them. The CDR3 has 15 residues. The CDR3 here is CASSFLGVTREKLFF. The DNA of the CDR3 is TGTGCCAGCAGTTTTTTGGGAGTTACAAGGGAAAAACTGTTTTTT.

The CDR3 sequence is CASIAQGGGNQPQHF. CDR3 nucleotide sequence: TGTGCCAGCATAGCTCAGGGCGGTGGCAATCAGCCCCAGCATTTT. V gene TRBV6-2 or TRBV6-3 combines with J gene TRBJ1-5, with D possibly being TRBD1 (5 bases). Per the germline V gene, CDR1 is MNHEY and CDR2 is SVGEGT. Trimming stripped 7 bases from V and 2 bases from J, with 15 bases between. The CDR3 length is 15 residues.